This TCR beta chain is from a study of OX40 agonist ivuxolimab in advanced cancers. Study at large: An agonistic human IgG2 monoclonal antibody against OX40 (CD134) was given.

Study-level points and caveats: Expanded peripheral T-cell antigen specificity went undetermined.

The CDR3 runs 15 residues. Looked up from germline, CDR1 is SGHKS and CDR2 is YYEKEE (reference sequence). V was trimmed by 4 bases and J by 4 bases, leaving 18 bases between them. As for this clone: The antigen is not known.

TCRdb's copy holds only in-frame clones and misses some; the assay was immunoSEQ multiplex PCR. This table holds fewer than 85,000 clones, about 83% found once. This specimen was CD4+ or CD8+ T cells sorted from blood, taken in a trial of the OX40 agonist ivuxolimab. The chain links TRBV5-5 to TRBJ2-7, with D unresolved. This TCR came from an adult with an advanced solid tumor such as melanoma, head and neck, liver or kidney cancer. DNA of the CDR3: TGTGCCAGCAGCCCGGCCTCCCCGGGTGGGTACGAGCAGTACTTC. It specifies CASSPASPGGYEQYF.